This T cell receptor beta chain was identified in a study of shared T cell receptors in the human thymus. Germline loops: CDR1 MNHEY, CDR2 SVGAGI. V gave up 10 bases and J gave up 4 bases; unmatched junction bases: 5. The CDR3 is 13 residues long. Sequenced by immunoSEQ multiplex PCR; TCRdb stores in-frame clones only, minus some. The data contain roughly 700,000 clones, 88% of them singletons. This clone was recorded only once. Other DNA sequences in the same sample also yield this CDR3. The sample was also reused in another study, on human thymus T cells. Per that paper: Thymic samples were excised during corrective heart operations. Unrelated individuals were reported by related research to share highly overlapping thymic repertoires.

This sequence was found in a boy in the first two years of life with a congenital heart defect. Input material: thymocytes. The rearrangement uses TRBV6-5 and TRBJ2-7, with 12 positions matching TRBD2. This CDR3 is CAISLAGGYEQYF. In DNA form, the CDR3 reads TGTGCCATTTCCCTAGCGGGAGGGTACGAGCAGTACTTC.